This paragraph covers one T cell receptor (beta chain) sequence. Here the CDR3 omits its conserved ending phenylalanine or tryptophan, so a read error is the likely source. No DNA is shown, since the ends of the CDR3 on it are uncertain; the CDR3 is the one TCRdb lists. From about 20-30 mg of unsorted bulk tissue, DNA and RNA were co-extracted together. The investigators made TCR beta cDNA from 500 ng total RNA, using a constant-region primer. What produced the TCR beta libraries was three nested multiplex PCR rounds using slightly modified ARM-PCR. MiXCR was run by TCRdb on the multiplex PCR reads, yielding one entry per CDR3 protein. Found here are around 32,000 distinct CDR3 sequences, 75% to 85% of them singletons; the top ten hold roughly 34%. This specimen belongs to a study of tumor-infiltrating lymphocytes in primary liver carcinoma. Overall study context: The study reported T1-T3 N0M0 tumors spanning 4.2 to 10 cm.

This TCR was recovered from a man in his forties with primary liver carcinoma and hepatitis B virus infection. Sequenced: liver tumor tissue from sampling region 5. Subset described: tumor region T5, tumor centre.

CDR3 sequence reads: CASSLALGGENTGELLI. This chain links TRBV11-2 with TRBJ2-2; the table's D call TRBD2 went unverified against the DNA. The CDR3 adds up to 17 amino acids, both ends counted. Germline values: CDR1 SGHAT, CDR2 FQNNGV.